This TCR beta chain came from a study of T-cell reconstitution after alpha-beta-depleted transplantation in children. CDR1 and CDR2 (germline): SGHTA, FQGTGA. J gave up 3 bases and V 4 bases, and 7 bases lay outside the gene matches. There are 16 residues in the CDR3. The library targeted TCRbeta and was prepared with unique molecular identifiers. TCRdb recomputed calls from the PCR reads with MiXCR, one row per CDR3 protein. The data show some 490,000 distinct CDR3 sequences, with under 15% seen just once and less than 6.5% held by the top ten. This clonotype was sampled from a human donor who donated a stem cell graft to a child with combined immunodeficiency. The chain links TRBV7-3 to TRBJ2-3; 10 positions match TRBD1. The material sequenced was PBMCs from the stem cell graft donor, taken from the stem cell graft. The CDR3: CASSYQPGQGTDTQYF. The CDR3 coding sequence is TGTGCCAGCAGCTACCAGCCGGGACAGGGGACAGATACGCAGTATTTT.